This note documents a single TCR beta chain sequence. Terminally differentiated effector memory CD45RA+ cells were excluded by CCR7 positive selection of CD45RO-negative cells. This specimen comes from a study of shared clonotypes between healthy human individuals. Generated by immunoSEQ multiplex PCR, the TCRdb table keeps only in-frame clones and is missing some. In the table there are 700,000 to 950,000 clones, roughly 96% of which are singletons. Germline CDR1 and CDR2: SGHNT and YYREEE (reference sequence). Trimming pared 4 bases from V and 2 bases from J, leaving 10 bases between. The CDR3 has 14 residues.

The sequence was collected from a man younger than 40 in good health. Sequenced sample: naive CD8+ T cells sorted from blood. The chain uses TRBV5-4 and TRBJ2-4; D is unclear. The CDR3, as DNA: TGTGCCAGCAGCCTTGGTGAAACCAAAAACATTCAGTACTTC. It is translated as CASSLGETKNIQYF. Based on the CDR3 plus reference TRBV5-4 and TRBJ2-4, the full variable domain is ETGVTQSPTHLIKTRGQQVTLRCSSQSGHNTVSWYQQALGQGPQFIFQYYREEENGRGNFPPRFSGLQFPNYSSELNVNALELDDSALYLCASSLGETKNIQYFGAGTRLSVL.